The 10 T cell receptor beta chains below all came from one sample that was sequenced in a study of T cell responses to AZD1222 COVID-19 vaccine. Here immunoSEQ multiplex PCR was the method, and the copy in TCRdb shows in-frame clones only, minus some. Found here are fewer than 250,000 clones, about 92% of them singletons; the top ten hold roughly 1%. The specimen was peripheral blood, collected on day 0 of MenACWY control vaccination. The receptors were gathered from an adult in good health.

Points on this clone: One end of the junction fails to match germline, which may point to a read error. The chain recombines TRBV6-5 with TRBJ1-1; D unclear. Looked up from germline, CDR1 is MNHEY and CDR2 is SVGAGI. This CDR3 contains 12 residues. The CDR3 bases are TGTGCCAGCAGCCAAGGGTACACCGAAGCTTTCTTT. Translated: CASSQGYTEAFF.

This chain uses TRBV19 with TRBJ1-6; D is possibly TRBD1 (5 bases). V lost 8 bases to trimming and J lost 8 bases, with 16 bases between them. The germline CDR1 and CDR2 sequences are LNHDA and SQIVND (reference sequence). This CDR3 has 14 amino acids. This CDR3 is CASDRGGEDSPLHF. In DNA, the CDR3 is TGTGCCAGTGACCGGGGAGGGGAGGATTCACCCCTCCACTTT. Full variable domain (missing parts from reference TRBV19 and TRBJ1-6): DGGITQSPKYLFRKEGQNVTLSCEQNLNHDAMYWYRQDPGQGLRLIYYSQIVNDFQKGDIAEGYSVSREKKESFPLTVTSAQKNPTAFYLCASDRGGEDSPLHFGNGTRLTVT.

The chain uses TRBV5-5 and TRBJ2-7; perhaps TRBD2 as D (6 bases). CDR1 is SGHKS, CDR2 YYEKEE, per germline (reference sequence). V was trimmed by 7 bases and J by 4 bases, leaving 15 bases between them. The CDR3 consists of 13 residues. The DNA for the CDR3 is TGTGCCAGCCAGCAGCGGGTGATTTACGAGCAGTACTTC. It codes for CASQQRVIYEQYF.

The chain employs TRBV19 and TRBJ2-7, with 8 bases fitting TRBD1. CDR1 LNHDA and CDR2 SQIVND come from the germline V gene (reference sequence). J gave up 4 bases and V 5 bases, and 10 bases lay outside the gene matches. The CDR3 sequence is 15 residues long. The CDR3 DNA sequence: TGTGCCAGTAGTTCCGGGACAGGAGGGAGGTACGAGCAGTACTTC. Its translation: CASSSGTGGRYEQYF.

The genes are TRBV29-1 and TRBJ2-7, with D possibly TRBD1 on 5 matching bases. With 3 bases removed from V and 4 bases from J, the gap between germline ends came to 10 bases. This CDR3 spans 12 amino acids. Germline CDR1 reads SQVTM; CDR2 reads ANQGSEA. CDR3 amino acids: CSVENTGYEQYF. DNA for the CDR3: TGCAGCGTTGAGAATACAGGTTACGAGCAGTACTTC.

The rearrangement uses TRBV7-9 and TRBJ1-1, with 7 bases matching TRBD1. Germline CDR1 is SEHNR and CDR2 is FQNEAQ (reference sequence). The CDR3 extends over 13 amino acids. V dropped 3 bases and J dropped 5; count of bases not matched to a gene: 3. As DNA, the CDR3 is TGTGCCAGCAGCTTGGGACAGATAACTGAAGCTTTCTTT. This codes for CASSLGQITEAFF.

The chain combines TRBV6-5 with TRBJ1-1; a possible D gene is TRBD1 (5 bases). The V end was cut by 8 bases, the J end by 4 bases, with 14 bases between. The CDR3 is 13 amino acids. Germline V gene lookup returns CDR1 MNHEY and CDR2 SVGAGI. CDR3 sequence (DNA): TGTGCCAGCGAACGCAGGGCTGGCACTGAAGCTTTCTTT. Amino acids: CASERRAGTEAFF.

CDR3 sequence (DNA): TGTGCCAGCAGCGTAGGACAGGGTGGCGGGGAGCTGTTTTTT. Amino acids: CASSVGQGGGELFF. The rearrangement links TRBV9 to TRBJ2-2; 7 bases agree with TRBD1. J was trimmed by 7 bases and V by 0 bases; bases with no gene match: 3. The CDR3 length is 14 residues. CDR1 is SGDLS and CDR2 is YYNGEE in the germline V gene.

V and J are TRBV3-1 (or the pseudogene TRBV3-2) and TRBJ1-5; weak D call: TRBD1 (5 bases). This CDR3 spans 15 amino acids. V was clipped by 2 bases and J by 4 bases, with 12 bases between them. Germline lookup yields CDR1 LGHDT and CDR2 YNNKEL (reference sequence). This chain's CDR3 is CASSQRGVPNQPQHF. In DNA form, the CDR3 reads TGTGCCAGCAGCCAAAGGGGAGTCCCAAATCAGCCCCAGCATTTT.

The chain couples TRBV5-6 to TRBJ2-7; D uncertain. Trimming pared 1 base from V and 5 bases from J, leaving 4 bases between. Per the germline V gene, CDR1 is SGHDT and CDR2 is YYEEEE. The CDR3 runs to 11 residues. CDR3 region: CASSLFHEQYF. CDR3 coding DNA: TGTGCCAGCAGCTTGTTCCACGAGCAGTACTTC.